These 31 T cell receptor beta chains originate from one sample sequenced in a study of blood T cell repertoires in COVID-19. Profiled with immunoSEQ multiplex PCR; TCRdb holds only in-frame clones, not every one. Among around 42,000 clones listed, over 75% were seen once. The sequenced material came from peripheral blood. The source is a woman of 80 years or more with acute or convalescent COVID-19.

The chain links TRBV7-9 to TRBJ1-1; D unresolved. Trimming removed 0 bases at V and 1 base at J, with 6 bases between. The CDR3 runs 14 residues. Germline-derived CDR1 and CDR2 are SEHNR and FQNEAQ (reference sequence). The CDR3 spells CASSLASGNTEAFF. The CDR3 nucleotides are TGTGCCAGCAGCTTAGCGTCCGGGAACACTGAAGCTTTCTTT. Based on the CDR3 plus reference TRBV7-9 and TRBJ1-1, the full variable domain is DTGVSQNPRHKITKRGQNVTFRCDPISEHNRLYWYRQTLGQGPEFLTYFQNEAQLEKSRLLSDRFSAERPKGSFSTLEIQRTEQGDSAMYLCASSLASGNTEAFFGQGTRLTVV.

CDR3 nucleotide sequence: TGTGCCTGGAGCGAGACTAGCAATGAGCAGTTCTTC. Protein: CAWSETSNEQFF. V is TRBV30 and J is TRBJ2-1, with D tentatively TRBD2 (6 bases). The ends were cut back, 3 bases at V and 6 bases at J, with 9 bases in the middle. The CDR3 has 12 amino acids. Germline CDR1 GTSNPN, CDR2 SVGIG (reference sequence).

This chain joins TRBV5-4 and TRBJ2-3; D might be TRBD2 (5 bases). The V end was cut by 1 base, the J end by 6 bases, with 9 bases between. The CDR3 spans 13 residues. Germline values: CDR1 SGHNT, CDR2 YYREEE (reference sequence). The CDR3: CASSLPGSDTQYF. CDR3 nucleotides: TGTGCCAGCAGCTTGCCGGGGAGCGATACGCAGTATTTT.

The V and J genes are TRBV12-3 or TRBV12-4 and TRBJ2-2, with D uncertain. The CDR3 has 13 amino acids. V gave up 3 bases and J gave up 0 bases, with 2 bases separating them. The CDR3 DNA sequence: TGTGCCAGCAGTTTCTCGAACACCGGGGAGCTGTTTTTT. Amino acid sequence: CASSFSNTGELFF.

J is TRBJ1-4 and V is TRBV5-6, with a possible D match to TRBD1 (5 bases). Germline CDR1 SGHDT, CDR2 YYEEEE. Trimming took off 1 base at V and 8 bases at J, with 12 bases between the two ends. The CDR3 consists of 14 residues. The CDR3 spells CASSLKSGWEKLFF. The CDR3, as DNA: TGTGCCAGCAGCTTGAAGTCAGGGTGGGAAAAACTGTTTTTT.

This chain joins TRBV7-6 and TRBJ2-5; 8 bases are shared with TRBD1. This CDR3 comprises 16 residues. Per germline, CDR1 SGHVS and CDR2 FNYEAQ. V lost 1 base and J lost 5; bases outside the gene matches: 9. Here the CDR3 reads CASSLGGQVEGETQYF. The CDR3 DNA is TGTGCCAGCAGCTTAGGGGGACAGGTGGAGGGGGAGACCCAGTACTTC.

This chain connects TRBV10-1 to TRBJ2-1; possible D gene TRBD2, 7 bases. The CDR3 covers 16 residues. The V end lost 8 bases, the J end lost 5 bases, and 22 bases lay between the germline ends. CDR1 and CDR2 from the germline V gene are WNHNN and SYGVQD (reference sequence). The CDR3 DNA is TGCGCCAGCTCCCTAGGGGGGCTAGCGGAAAACAATGAGCAGTTCTTC. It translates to CASSLGGLAENNEQFF.

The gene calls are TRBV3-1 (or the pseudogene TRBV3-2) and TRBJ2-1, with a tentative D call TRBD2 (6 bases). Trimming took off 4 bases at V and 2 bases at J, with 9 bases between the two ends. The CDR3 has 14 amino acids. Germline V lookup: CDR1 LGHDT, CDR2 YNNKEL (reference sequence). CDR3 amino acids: CASSRGGAYNEQFF. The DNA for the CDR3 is TGTGCCAGCAGCCGCGGCGGGGCCTACAATGAGCAGTTCTTC.

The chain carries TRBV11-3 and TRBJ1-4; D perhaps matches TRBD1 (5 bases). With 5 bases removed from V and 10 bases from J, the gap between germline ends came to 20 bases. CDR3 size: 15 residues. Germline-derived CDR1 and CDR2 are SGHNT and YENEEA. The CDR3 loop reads CASSPSDYPRVKLFF. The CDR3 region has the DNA TGTGCCAGCAGCCCATCTGATTACCCCAGGGTAAAACTGTTTTTT.

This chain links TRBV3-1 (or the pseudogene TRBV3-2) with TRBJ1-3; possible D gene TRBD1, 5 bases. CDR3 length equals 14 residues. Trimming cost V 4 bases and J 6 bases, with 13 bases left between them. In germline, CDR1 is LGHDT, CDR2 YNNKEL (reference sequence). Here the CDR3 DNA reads TGTGCCAGCAGCCTCACGGGGGGAGAAAACACCATATATTTT. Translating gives CASSLTGGENTIYF.

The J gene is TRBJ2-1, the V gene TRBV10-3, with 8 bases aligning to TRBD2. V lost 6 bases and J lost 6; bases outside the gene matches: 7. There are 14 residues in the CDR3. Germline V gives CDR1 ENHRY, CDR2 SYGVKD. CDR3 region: CAIRVGGAPNEQFF. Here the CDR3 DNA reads TGTGCCATCAGGGTCGGGGGGGCCCCCAATGAGCAGTTCTTC.

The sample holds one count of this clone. CDR3 in amino acids: CASSGGGQYEQYF. The CDR3 coding sequence is TGTGCCAGCAGTGGCGGGGGGCAGTACGAGCAGTACTTC. The chain combines TRBV6-2 or TRBV6-3 with TRBJ2-7; 8 bases map to TRBD2. The trim removed 5 bases at V and 4 bases at J, leaving 4 bases unmatched. CDR1 and CDR2 (germline): MNHEY, SVGEGT. The CDR3 has 13 amino acids.

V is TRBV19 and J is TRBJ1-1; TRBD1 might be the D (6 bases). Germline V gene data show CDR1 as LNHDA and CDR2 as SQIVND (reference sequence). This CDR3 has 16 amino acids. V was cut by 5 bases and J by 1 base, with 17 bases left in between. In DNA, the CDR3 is TGTGCCAGTAGTCTACAGGGAGGGGTCGGGAACACTGAAGCTTTCTTT. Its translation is CASSLQGGVGNTEAFF.

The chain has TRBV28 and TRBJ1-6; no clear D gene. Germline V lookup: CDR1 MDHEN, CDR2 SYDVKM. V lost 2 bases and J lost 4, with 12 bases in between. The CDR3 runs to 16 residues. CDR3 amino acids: CASSLPPAAYNSPLHF. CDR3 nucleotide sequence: TGTGCCAGCAGTTTACCTCCGGCAGCGTATAATTCACCCCTCCACTTT.

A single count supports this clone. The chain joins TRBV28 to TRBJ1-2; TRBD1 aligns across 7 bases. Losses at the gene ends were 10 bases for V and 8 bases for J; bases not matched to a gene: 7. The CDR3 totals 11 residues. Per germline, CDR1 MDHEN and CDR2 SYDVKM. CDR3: CATQDRAGYTF. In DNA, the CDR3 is TGTGCCACGCAAGACAGGGCGGGCTACACCTTC.

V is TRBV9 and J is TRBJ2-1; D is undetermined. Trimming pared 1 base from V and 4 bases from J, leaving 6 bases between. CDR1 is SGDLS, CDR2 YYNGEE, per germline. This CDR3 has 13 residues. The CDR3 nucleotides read TGTGCCAGCAGCGTATTGGAGTACAATGAGCAGTTCTTC. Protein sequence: CASSVLEYNEQFF.

The CDR3 sequence is CASSARQGGNEKLFF. The CDR3 DNA sequence: TGTGCCAGCAGCGCCCGACAGGGTGGGAATGAAAAACTGTTTTTT. This chain joins TRBV3-1 (or the pseudogene TRBV3-2) and TRBJ1-4; 7 positions agree with TRBD1. Germline CDR1 reads LGHDT; CDR2 reads YNNKEL (reference sequence). The junction had 8 bases not matched to a gene; V was cut back by 5 bases and J by 5 bases. The CDR3 totals 15 residues.

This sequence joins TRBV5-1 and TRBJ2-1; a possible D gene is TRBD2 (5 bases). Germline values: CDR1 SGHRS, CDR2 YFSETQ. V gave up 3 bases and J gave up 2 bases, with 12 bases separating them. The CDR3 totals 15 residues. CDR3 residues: CASSSGIQTYNEQFF. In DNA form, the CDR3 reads TGCGCCAGCAGCTCCGGGATTCAAACCTACAATGAGCAGTTCTTC.

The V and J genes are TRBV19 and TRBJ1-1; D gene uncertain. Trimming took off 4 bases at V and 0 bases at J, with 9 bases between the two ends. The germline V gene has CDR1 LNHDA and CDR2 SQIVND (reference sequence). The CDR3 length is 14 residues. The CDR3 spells CASSSPVMNTEAFF. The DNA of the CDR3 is TGTGCCAGTAGTAGCCCGGTCATGAACACTGAAGCTTTCTTT.

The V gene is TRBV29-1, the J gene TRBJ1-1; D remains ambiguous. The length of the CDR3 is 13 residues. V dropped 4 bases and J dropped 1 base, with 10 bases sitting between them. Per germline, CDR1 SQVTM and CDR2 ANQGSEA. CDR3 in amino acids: CSVGRRPNTEAFF. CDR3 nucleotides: TGCAGCGTTGGAAGGCGGCCGAACACTGAAGCTTTCTTT.

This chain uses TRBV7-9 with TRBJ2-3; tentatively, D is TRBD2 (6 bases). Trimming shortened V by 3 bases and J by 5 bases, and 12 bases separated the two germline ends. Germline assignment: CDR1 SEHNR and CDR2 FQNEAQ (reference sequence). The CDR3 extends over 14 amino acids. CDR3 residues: CASSLSGHQDTQYF. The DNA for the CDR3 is TGTGCCAGCAGCTTGAGCGGGCATCAAGATACGCAGTATTTT.

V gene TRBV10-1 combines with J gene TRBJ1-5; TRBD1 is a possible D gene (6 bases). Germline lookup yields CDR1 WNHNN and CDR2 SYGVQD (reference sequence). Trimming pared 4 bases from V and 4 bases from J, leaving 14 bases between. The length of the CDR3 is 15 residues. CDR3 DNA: TGCGCCAGCAGTGTAGACAGGACAGATAATCAGCCCCAGCATTTT. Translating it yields CASSVDRTDNQPQHF.

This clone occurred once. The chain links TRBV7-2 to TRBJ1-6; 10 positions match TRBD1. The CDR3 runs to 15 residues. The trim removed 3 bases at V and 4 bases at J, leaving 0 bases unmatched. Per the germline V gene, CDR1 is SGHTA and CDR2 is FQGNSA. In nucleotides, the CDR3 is TGTGCCAGCAGCTTGGACAGGGGGTATAATTCACCCCTCCACTTT. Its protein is CASSLDRGYNSPLHF.

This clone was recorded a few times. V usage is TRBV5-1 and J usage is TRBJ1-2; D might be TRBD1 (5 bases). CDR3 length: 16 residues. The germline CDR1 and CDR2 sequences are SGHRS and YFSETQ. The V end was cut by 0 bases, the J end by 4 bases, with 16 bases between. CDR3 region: CASSLGGPSQGYGYTF. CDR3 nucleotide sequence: TGCGCCAGCAGCTTGGGAGGACCCAGTCAGGGCTATGGCTACACCTTC.

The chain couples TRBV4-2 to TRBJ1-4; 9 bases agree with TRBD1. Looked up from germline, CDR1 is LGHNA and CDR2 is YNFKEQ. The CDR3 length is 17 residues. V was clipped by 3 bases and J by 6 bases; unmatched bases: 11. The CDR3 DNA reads TGTGCCAGCAGCCAGAGGGGACAGGGTGAAAGAGATGAAAAACTGTTTTTT. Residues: CASSQRGQGERDEKLFF.

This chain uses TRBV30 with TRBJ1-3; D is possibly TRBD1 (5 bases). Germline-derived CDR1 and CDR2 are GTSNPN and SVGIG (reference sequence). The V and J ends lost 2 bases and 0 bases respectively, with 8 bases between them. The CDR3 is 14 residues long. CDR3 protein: CAWSKGNSGNTIYF. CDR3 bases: TGTGCCTGGAGTAAGGGGAACTCTGGAAACACCATATATTTT. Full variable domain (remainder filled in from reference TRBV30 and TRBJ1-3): SQTIHQWPATLVQPVGSPLSLECTVEGTSNPNLYWYRQAAGRGLQLLFYSVGIGQISSEVPQNLSASRPQDRQFILSSKKLLLSDSGFYLCAWSKGNSGNTIYFGEGSWLTVV.

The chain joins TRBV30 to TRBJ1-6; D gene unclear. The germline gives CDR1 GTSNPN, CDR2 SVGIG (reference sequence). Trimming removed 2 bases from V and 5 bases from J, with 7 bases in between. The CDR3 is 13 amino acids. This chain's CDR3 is CAWSNGNNSPLHF. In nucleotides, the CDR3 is TGTGCCTGGAGTAACGGGAATAATTCACCCCTCCACTTT.

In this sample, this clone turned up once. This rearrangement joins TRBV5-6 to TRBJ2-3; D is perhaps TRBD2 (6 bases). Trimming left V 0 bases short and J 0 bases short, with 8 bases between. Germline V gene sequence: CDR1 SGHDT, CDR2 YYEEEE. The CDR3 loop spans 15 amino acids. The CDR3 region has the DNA TGTGCCAGCAGCTTGGTAGCGGTTAGCACAGATACGCAGTATTTT. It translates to CASSLVAVSTDTQYF.

Written as DNA, the CDR3 is TGTGCCAGTAGTTCCCGGGACAGATTTAATCAGCCCCAGCATTTT. Its protein is CASSSRDRFNQPQHF. This chain connects TRBV19 to TRBJ1-5; 7 bases line up with TRBD1. After removal of 5 bases from V and 4 bases from J, the junction contained 8 bases not matched to a gene. The CDR3 loop spans 15 amino acids. In germline, CDR1 is LNHDA, CDR2 SQIVND (reference sequence).

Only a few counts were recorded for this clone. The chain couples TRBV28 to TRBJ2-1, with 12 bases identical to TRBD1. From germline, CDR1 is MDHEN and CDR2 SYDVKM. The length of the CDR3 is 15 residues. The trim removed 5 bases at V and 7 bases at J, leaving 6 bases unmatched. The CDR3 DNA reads TGTGCCAGCAGTGGGGGACAGGGGGCTCGAAATGAGCAGTTCTTC. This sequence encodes CASSGGQGARNEQFF.

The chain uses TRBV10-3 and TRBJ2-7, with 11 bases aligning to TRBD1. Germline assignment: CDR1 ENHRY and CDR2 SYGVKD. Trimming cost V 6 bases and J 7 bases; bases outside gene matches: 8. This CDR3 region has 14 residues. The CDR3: CAIRHRDRGGEQYF. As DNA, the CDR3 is TGTGCCATCAGGCACCGGGACAGGGGGGGTGAGCAGTACTTC.